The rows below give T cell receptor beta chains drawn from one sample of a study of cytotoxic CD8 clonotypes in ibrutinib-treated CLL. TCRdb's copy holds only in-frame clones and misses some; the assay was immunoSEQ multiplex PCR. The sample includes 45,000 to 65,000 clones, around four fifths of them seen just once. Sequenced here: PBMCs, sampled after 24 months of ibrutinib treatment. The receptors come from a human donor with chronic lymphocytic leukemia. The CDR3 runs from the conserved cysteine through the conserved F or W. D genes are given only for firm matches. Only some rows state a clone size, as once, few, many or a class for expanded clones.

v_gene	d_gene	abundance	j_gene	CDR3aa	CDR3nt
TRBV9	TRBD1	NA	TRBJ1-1	CASTPTGGFYTEAFF	TGTGCCAGTACACCGACAGGGGGCTTTTACACTGAAGCTTTCTTT
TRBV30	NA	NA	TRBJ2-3	CAWNRGRTDTQYF	TGTGCCTGGAACAGAGGACGGACAGATACGCAGTATTTT
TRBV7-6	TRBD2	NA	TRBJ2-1	CASSLDPGGRAHEQFF	TGTGCCAGCAGCTTAGATCCCGGCGGGAGGGCCCATGAGCAGTTCTTC
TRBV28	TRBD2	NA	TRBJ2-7	CASSETGGAYEQYF	TGTGCCAGCAGCGAAACGGGGGGGGCCTACGAGCAGTACTTC
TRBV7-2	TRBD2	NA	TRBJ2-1	CASSSISGLNNEQFF	TGTGCCAGCAGCTCCATTAGCGGGTTGAACAATGAGCAGTTCTTC
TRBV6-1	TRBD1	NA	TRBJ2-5	CASSARQGGGETQYF	TGTGCCAGCAGTGCCCGACAGGGGGGGGGAGAGACCCAGTACTTC
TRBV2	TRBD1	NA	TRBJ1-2	CASSAGTGHGYTF	TGTGCCAGCAGCGCCGGGACAGGCCATGGCTACACCTTC
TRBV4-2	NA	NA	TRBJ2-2	CASSQAAGTSNTGELFF	TGTGCCAGCAGCCAAGCCGCTGGGACTTCGAACACCGGGGAGCTGTTTTTT
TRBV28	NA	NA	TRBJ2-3	CASSSGVITQYF	TGTGCCAGCAGTAGCGGAGTGATAACGCAGTATTTT
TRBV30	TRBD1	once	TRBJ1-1	CAWRRQGAVTEAFF	TGTGCCTGGAGGAGACAGGGGGCGGTCACTGAAGCTTTCTTT
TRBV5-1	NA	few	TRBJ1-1	CASSLAERAGPAFF	TGCGCCAGCAGCTTGGCCGAGAGGGCAGGACCAGCTTTCTTT
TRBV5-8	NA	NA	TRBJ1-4	CASRHRRGEEKLFF	TGTGCCAGCAGGCATCGACGAGGGGAGGAAAAACTGTTTTTT
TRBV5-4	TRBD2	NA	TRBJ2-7	CASSMGTSGSGYEQYF	TGTGCCAGCAGCATGGGGACTAGCGGGAGTGGGTACGAGCAGTACTTC
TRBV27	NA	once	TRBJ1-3	CASRQSSGNTIYF	TGTGCCAGCAGACAGAGCTCTGGAAACACCATATATTTT
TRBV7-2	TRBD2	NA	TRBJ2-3	CASSAGTSGRSGGQYF	TGTGCCAGCAGCGCAGGGACTAGCGGACGGAGCGGGGGGCAGTATTTT
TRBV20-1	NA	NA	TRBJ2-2	CSARRTGELFF	TGCAGTGCTAGAAGGACCGGGGAGCTGTTTTTT
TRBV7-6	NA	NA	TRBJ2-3	CASSTDAGGVSTDTQYF	TGTGCCAGCAGCACTGACGCCGGGGGCGTTAGCACAGATACGCAGTATTTT
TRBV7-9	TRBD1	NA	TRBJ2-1	CASSLGDRGRFDEQFF	TGTGCCAGCAGCTTAGGGGACAGGGGGCGTTTCGATGAGCAGTTCTTC
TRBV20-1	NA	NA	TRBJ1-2	CSALGNYGYTF	TGCAGTGCTCTCGGGAACTATGGCTACACCTTC
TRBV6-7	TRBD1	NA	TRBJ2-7	CASSNRDRRNYEQYF	TGTGCCAGCAGCAACCGGGACAGGAGAAACTACGAGCAGTACTTC
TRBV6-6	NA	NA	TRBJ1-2	CASSLLGSNYGYTF	TGTGCCAGCAGTTTACTCGGATCTAACTATGGCTACACCTTC
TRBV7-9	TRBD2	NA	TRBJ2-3	CASSTTLAGVSDTQYF	TGTGCCAGCAGCACCACCCTAGCGGGAGTCTCAGATACGCAGTATTTT
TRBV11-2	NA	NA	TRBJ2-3	CASSNLDIPAQYF	TGTGCCAGCAGCAATTTGGACATCCCGGCGCAGTATTTT
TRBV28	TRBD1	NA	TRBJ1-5	CASNDRGGNQPQHF	TGTGCCAGCAATGACAGGGGTGGCAATCAGCCCCAGCATTTT
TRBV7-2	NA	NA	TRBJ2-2	CASSLGRARTGELFF	TGTGCCAGCAGCTTAGGACGGGCCCGAACCGGGGAGCTGTTTTTT
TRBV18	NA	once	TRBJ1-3	CASSPPQGSTGNTIYF	TGTGCCAGCTCACCACCTCAGGGGTCGACTGGAAACACCATATATTTT
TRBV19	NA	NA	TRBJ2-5	CASSSPGTQYF	TGTGCCAGTAGTAGTCCGGGGACCCAGTACTTC
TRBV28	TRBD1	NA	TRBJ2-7	CASSPLGTGSYEQYF	TGTGCCAGCAGCCCTCTCGGGACAGGGTCCTACGAGCAGTACTTC
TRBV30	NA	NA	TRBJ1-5	CAWSGGETQPQHF	TGTGCCTGGAGTGGCGGGGAAACGCAGCCCCAGCATTTT
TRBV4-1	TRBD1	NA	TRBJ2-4	CASSQGTGIGNIQYF	TGCGCCAGCAGCCAAGGGACAGGAATTGGAAACATTCAGTACTTC
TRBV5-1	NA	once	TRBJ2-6	CASSLARDPGANVLTF	TGCGCCAGCAGCTTGGCTCGGGACCCTGGGGCCAACGTCCTGACTTTC
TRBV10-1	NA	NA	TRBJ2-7	CASGTDSYEQYF	TGCGCCAGCGGAACAGACTCCTACGAGCAGTACTTC
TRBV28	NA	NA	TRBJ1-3	CASSSGGLISGNTIYF	TGTGCCAGCAGTTCGGGGGGACTTATCTCTGGAAACACCATATATTTT
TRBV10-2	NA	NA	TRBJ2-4	CASSEWILAKNIQYF	TGCGCCAGCAGTGAGTGGATCCTAGCCAAAAACATTCAGTACTTC
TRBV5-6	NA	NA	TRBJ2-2	CASSPGFGSGGGGPGELFF	TGTGCCAGCAGCCCGGGGTTCGGGTCGGGGGGCGGAGGACCCGGGGAGCTGTTTTTT
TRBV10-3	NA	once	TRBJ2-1	CAISEGKPNEQFF	TGTGCCATCAGTGAGGGCAAACCCAATGAGCAGTTCTTC
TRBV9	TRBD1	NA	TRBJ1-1	CASSVTGQGNTEAFF	TGTGCCAGCAGCGTAACAGGACAGGGGAACACTGAAGCTTTCTTT
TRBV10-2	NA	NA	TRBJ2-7	CASTAGNTYEQYF	TGCGCCAGCACGGCGGGAAATACCTACGAGCAGTACTTC
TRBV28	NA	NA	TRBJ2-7	CASRETIYEQYF	TGTGCCAGCAGGGAGACTATTTACGAGCAGTACTTC
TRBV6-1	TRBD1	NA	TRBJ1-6	CASSEGEGAYSPLHF	TGTGCCAGCAGTGAAGGGGAGGGGGCGTATTCACCCCTCCACTTT
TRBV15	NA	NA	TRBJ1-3	CATSRADSLGNTIYF	TGTGCCACCAGCAGAGCCGACAGTCTTGGAAACACCATATATTTT
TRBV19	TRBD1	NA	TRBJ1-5	CASSIFRGPRTGGNQPQHF	TGTGCCAGTAGTATTTTTCGGGGCCCGAGGACAGGGGGCAATCAGCCCCAGCATTTT
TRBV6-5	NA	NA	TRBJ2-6	CASSSRSGANVLTF	TGTGCCAGCAGTTCCCGATCTGGGGCCAACGTCCTGACTTTC
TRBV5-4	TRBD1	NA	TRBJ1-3	CASSLGGQGSANTIYF	TGTGCCAGCAGCTTGGGGGGACAGGGATCCGCAAACACCATATATTTT
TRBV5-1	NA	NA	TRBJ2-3	CASSLAGGLLHTDTQYF	TGCGCCAGCAGCTTGGCGGGGGGCCTCCTTCACACAGATACGCAGTATTTT
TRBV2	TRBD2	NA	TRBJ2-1	CASRGLAGGPSRTYNEQFF	TGTGCCAGCAGGGGTTTGGCGGGAGGGCCTAGTAGGACCTACAATGAGCAGTTCTTC
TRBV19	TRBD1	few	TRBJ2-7	CASSIGQGAYEQYF	TGTGCCAGTAGTATCGGACAGGGGGCCTACGAGCAGTACTTC
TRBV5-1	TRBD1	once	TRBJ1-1	CASSITGVTEAFF	TGCGCCAGCAGCATCACAGGGGTCACTGAAGCTTTCTTT
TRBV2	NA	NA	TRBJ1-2	CASRETGQSYGYTF	TGTGCCAGCAGGGAAACCGGGCAGAGTTATGGCTACACCTTC
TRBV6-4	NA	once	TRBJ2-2	CASKPGTNTGELFF	TGTGCCAGCAAGCCCGGGACTAACACCGGGGAGCTGTTTTTT
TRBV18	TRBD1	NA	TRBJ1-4	CASSPPGTGGAGEKLFF	TGTGCCAGCTCACCACCCGGGACAGGGGGCGCAGGTGAAAAACTGTTTTTT
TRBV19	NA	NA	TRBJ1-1	CASSFRGNTEAFF	TGTGCCAGTAGTTTCAGGGGGAACACTGAAGCTTTCTTT
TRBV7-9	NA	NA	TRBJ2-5	CASSLLQSQETQYF	TGTGCCAGCAGCTTACTACAGTCCCAAGAGACCCAGTACTTC
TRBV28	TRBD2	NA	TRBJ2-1	CASSSSGSLGAGEQFF	TGTGCCAGCAGTTCGAGCGGGAGCTTAGGGGCGGGGGAGCAGTTCTTC
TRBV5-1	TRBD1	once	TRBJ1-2	CASSFEGQGGVRGYTF	TGCGCCAGCAGCTTTGAGGGACAGGGAGGGGTGCGCGGCTACACCTTC
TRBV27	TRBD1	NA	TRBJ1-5	CATRRTGGNQPQHF	TGTGCCACCCGAAGGACAGGGGGAAATCAGCCCCAGCATTTT
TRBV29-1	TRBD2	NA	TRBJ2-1	CSVRTSGQWQFF	TGCAGCGTCCGGACTAGCGGGCAGTGGCAGTTCTTC